Each of the 16 T cell receptor beta chains below was sequenced from the same sample in a study of T cell responses to AZD1222 COVID-19 vaccine. Profiling relied on immunoSEQ multiplex PCR, and the TCRdb table lists in-frame clones only, not all of them. In the table there are 58,000 or so clones, 84% of which are singletons. The sequences come from peripheral blood, collected on day 0 of AZD1222 vaccination. These receptor sequences come from an adult in good health.

V gene TRBV12-3 or TRBV12-4 combines with J gene TRBJ2-7; perhaps TRBD2 as D (5 bases). Trimming shortened V by 6 bases and J by 3 bases, and 12 bases separated the two germline ends. The CDR3 totals 13 residues. The CDR3 nucleotides read TGTGCCAGCAGCCCCGGGGTGTACTACGAGCAGTACTTC. The encoded protein is CASSPGVYYEQYF.

The gene calls are TRBV5-1 and TRBJ2-3; possible D gene TRBD1, 5 bases. Germline assignment: CDR1 SGHRS and CDR2 YFSETQ. Deletions cut 0 bases from V and 2 bases from J, with 10 bases between. The CDR3 loop spans 15 amino acids. The CDR3 region is CASSLGQGSTDTQYF. CDR3 in DNA: TGCGCCAGCAGCTTGGGTCAGGGATCCACAGATACGCAGTATTTT.

The gene calls are TRBV28 and TRBJ2-7; D is possibly TRBD1 or TRBD2 (6 bases each). The CDR3 has 13 residues. Germline loops: CDR1 MDHEN, CDR2 SYDVKM. V gave up 6 bases and J gave up 4 bases, with 13 bases separating them. CDR3 in amino acids: CASRGGFRYEQYF. The DNA for the CDR3 is TGTGCCAGCAGAGGGGGGTTTCGGTACGAGCAGTACTTC.

The V gene is TRBV7-9, the J gene TRBJ1-2; TRBD1 matches at 10 bases. CDR1 is SEHNR, CDR2 FQNEAQ, per germline (reference sequence). The CDR3 sequence is 16 residues long. Unmatched junction bases numbered 13, after V lost 5 bases and J lost 7 bases. The CDR3: CASSLGTGASMGGYTF. CDR3 DNA: TGTGCCAGCAGCCTCGGGACAGGGGCGTCAATGGGTGGCTACACCTTC.

This rearrangement joins TRBV27 to TRBJ1-2, with D possibly TRBD1 on 6 matching bases. Per germline, CDR1 MNHEY and CDR2 SMNVEV (reference sequence). V was shortened by 4 bases and J by 2 bases, with 8 bases between the two germline ends. CDR3 size: 13 residues. CDR3 bases: TGTGCCAGCAGTTACGGACAGAACTATGGCTACACCTTC. This translates into CASSYGQNYGYTF.

This chain links TRBV2 with TRBJ1-5; 7 bases fit TRBD1. CDR3 size: 15 residues. The V segment lost 3 bases and the J segment 4 bases; nucleotides outside the gene matches: 6. Germline CDR1 and CDR2: SNHLY and FYNNEI. The CDR3 sequence is CASSDLQGGNQPQHF. The CDR3, as DNA: TGTGCCAGCAGTGACCTGCAGGGGGGGAATCAGCCCCAGCATTTT.

The V call is TRBV19, the J call TRBJ1-6; D is undetermined. The V gene's germline CDR1 is LNHDA and CDR2 SQIVND (reference sequence). V lost 1 base and J lost 10, with 5 bases in between. The CDR3 is 12 residues long. The CDR3 loop reads CASSIGSSPLHF. DNA of the CDR3: TGTGCCAGTAGTATAGGGAGCTCACCCCTCCACTTT.

J is TRBJ2-7 and V is TRBV4-1, with 7 bases lining up with TRBD1. Losses at the gene ends were 3 bases for V and 3 bases for J; bases not matched to a gene: 14. The CDR3 is made up of 17 amino acids. Germline CDR1 reads MGHRA; CDR2 reads YSYEKL. CDR3 nucleotide sequence: TGCGCCAGCAGCCATCCCCGGGGACAGCGCCGAAACTACGAGCAGTACTTC. It translates to CASSHPRGQRRNYEQYF.

This rearrangement joins TRBV6-5 to TRBJ1-2, with D maybe TRBD1 (6 bases). Trimming took off 6 bases at V and 6 bases at J, with 14 bases between the two ends. The CDR3 spans 13 residues. The germline gives CDR1 MNHEY, CDR2 SVGAGI. The CDR3 sequence: CASRSQGWDGYTF. CDR3 DNA: TGTGCCAGCAGAAGTCAGGGGTGGGATGGCTACACCTTC.

The chain recombines TRBV9 with TRBJ1-2; D is unclear. The germline V gene encodes CDR1 SGDLS and CDR2 YYNGEE. V lost 4 bases and J 2 bases, leaving 12 bases between the germline ends. CDR3 size: 14 residues. The CDR3 DNA is TGTGCCAGCAGCCCCCTTGGAGGGAACTATGGCTACACCTTC. Translating gives CASSPLGGNYGYTF.

This CDR3 is CASSDEYEQYF. DNA for the CDR3: TGCGCCAGCAGTGATGAATACGAGCAGTACTTC. This rearrangement joins TRBV10-1 to TRBJ2-7; D remains unclear. Trimming took 3 bases from V and 4 from J, leaving 4 bases between them. This CDR3 spans 11 amino acids. Germline-derived CDR1 and CDR2 are WNHNN and SYGVQD (reference sequence).

The gene calls are TRBV4-2 and TRBJ1-6, with D perhaps matching TRBD1 (6 bases). This CDR3 is built from 14 residues. V gave up 5 bases and J gave up 10 bases, with 15 bases separating them. Germline V gene sequence: CDR1 LGHNA, CDR2 YNFKEQ. This CDR3 reads CASSENEGVSPLHF. CDR3 sequence (DNA): TGTGCCAGCAGCGAAAACGAGGGGGTCTCACCCCTCCACTTT.

The CDR3: CASSLLLAGGQDNEQFF. The CDR3 nucleotides read TGTGCCAGCAGCTTACTCCTAGCGGGGGGGCAGGACAATGAGCAGTTCTTC. The chain employs TRBV13 and TRBJ2-1, with 12 bases fitting TRBD2. The germline V gene has CDR1 PRHDT and CDR2 FYEKMQ (reference sequence). The CDR3 is 17 residues long. V lost 2 bases, J lost 5 bases, and 7 bases stayed unmatched.

In DNA form, the CDR3 reads TGTGCCAGCTCACAACGACTAGATTTCACCGGGGAGCTGTTTTTT. It codes for CASSQRLDFTGELFF. V usage is TRBV18 and J usage is TRBJ2-2; TRBD2 might be the D (6 bases). This CDR3 comprises 15 residues. The V gene's germline CDR1 is KGHSH and CDR2 LQKENI. V was trimmed by 4 bases and J by 4 bases, leaving 13 bases between them. Variable domain in full (rest from reference TRBV18 and TRBJ2-2): NAGVMQNPRHLVRRRGQEARLRCSPMKGHSHVYWYRQLPEEGLKFMVYLQKENIIDESGMPKERFSAEFPKEGPSILRIQQVVRGDSAAYFCASSQRLDFTGELFFGEGSRLTVL.

This rearrangement joins TRBV6-5 to TRBJ1-2; 10 bases fit TRBD1. The V gene end was trimmed by 5 bases and the J gene end by 7 bases; junction bases not matched to a gene: 10. CDR1 is MNHEY, CDR2 SVGAGI, per germline. CDR3 size: 15 residues. This CDR3 reads CASSPPTGGVGGYTF. Here the CDR3 DNA reads TGTGCCAGCAGTCCCCCGACAGGGGGCGTTGGTGGCTACACCTTC.

This clone was counted between two and nine times. The CDR3 region is CASSPGVAEFYEQYF. CDR3 in DNA: TGTGCCAGCTCACCGGGGGTAGCGGAATTCTACGAGCAGTACTTC. The chain has TRBV18 and TRBJ2-7; tentatively, D is TRBD2 (6 bases). This CDR3 is 15 amino acids long. The V gene's germline CDR1 is KGHSH and CDR2 LQKENI. V was shortened by 3 bases and J by 3 bases, with 15 bases between the two germline ends.